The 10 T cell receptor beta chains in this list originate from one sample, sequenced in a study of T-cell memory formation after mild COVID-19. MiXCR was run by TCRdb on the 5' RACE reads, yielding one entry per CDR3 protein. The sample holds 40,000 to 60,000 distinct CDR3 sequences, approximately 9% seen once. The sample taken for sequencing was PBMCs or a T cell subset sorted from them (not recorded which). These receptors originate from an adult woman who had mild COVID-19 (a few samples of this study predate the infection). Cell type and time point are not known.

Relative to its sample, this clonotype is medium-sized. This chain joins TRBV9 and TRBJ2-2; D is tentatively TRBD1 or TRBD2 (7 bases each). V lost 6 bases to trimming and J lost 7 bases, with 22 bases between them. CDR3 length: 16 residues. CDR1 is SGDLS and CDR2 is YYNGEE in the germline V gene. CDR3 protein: CASTPVQGGLVGELFF. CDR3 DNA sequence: TGTGCCAGCACCCCTGTTCAGGGGGGGCTGGTCGGGGAGCTGTTTTTT.

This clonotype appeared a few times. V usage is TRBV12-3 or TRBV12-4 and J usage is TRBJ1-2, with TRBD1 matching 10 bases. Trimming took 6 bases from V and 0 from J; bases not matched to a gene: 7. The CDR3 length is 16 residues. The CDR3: CASSATGGASNYGYTF. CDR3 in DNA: TGTGCCAGCAGCGCGACAGGGGGCGCTTCTAACTATGGCTACACCTTC.

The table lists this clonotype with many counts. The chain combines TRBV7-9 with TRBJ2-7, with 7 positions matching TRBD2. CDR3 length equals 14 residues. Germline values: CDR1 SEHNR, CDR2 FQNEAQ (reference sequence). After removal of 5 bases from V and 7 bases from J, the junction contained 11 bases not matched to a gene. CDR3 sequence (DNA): TGTGCCAGCAGCCCGGGACTATCCCTACGAGAGCAGTACTTC. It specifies CASSPGLSLREQYF.

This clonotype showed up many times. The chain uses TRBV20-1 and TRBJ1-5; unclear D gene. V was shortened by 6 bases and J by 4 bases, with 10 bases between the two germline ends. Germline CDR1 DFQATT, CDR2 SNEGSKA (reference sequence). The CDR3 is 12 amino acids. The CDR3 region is CSASRRNQPQHF. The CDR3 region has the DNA TGCAGTGCCTCAAGGCGGAATCAGCCCCAGCATTTT.

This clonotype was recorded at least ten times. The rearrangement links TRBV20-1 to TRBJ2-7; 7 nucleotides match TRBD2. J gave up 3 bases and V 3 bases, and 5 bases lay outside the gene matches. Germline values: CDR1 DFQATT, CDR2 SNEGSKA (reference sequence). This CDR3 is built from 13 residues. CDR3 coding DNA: TGCAGTGCTAGCCCGACTAGCATCTACGAGCAGTACTTC. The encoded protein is CSASPTSIYEQYF.

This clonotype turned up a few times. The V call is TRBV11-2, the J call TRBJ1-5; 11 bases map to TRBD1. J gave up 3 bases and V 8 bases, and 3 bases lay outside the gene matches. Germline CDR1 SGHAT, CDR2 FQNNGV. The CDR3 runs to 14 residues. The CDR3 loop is CASGTGGNNQPQHF. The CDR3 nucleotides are TGTGCCAGCGGGACAGGGGGTAACAATCAGCCCCAGCATTTT. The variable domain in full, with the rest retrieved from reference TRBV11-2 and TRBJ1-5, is EAGVAQSPRYKIIEKRQSVAFWCNPISGHATLYWYQQILGQGPKLLIQFQNNGVVDDSQLPKDRFSAERLKGVDSTLKIQPAKLEDSAVYLCASGTGGNNQPQHFGDGTRLSIL.

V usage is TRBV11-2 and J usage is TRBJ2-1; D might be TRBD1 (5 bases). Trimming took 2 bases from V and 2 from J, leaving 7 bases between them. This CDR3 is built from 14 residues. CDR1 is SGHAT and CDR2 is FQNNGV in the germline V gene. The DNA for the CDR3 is TGTGCCAGCAGCTTACCCAGGGCCTACAATGAGCAGTTCTTC. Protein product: CASSLPRAYNEQFF.

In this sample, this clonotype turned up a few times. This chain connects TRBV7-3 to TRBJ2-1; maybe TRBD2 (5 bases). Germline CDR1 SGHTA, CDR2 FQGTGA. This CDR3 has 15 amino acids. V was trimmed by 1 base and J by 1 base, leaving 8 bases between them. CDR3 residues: CASSLNPGSYNEQFF. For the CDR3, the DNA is TGTGCCAGCAGCTTAAACCCGGGGTCCTACAATGAGCAGTTCTTC. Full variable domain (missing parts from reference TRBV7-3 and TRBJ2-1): GAGVSQTPSNKVTEKGKYVELRCDPISGHTALYWYRQSLGQGPEFLIYFQGTGAADDSGLPNDRFFAVRPEGSVSTLKIQRTERGDSAVYLCASSLNPGSYNEQFFGPGTRLTVL.

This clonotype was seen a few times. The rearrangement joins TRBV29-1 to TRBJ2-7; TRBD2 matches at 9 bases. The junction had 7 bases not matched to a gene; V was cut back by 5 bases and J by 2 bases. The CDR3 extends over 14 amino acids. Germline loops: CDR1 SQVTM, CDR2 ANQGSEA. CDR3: CSVRSGRTTYEQYF. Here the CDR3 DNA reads TGCAGCGTTCGTAGCGGGAGAACGACCTACGAGCAGTACTTC.

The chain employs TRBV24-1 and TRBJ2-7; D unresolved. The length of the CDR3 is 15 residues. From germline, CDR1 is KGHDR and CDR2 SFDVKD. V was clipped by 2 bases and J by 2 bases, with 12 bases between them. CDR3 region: CATSDSGHPPYEQYF. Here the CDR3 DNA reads TGTGCCACCAGTGATTCTGGGCATCCTCCCTACGAGCAGTACTTC.